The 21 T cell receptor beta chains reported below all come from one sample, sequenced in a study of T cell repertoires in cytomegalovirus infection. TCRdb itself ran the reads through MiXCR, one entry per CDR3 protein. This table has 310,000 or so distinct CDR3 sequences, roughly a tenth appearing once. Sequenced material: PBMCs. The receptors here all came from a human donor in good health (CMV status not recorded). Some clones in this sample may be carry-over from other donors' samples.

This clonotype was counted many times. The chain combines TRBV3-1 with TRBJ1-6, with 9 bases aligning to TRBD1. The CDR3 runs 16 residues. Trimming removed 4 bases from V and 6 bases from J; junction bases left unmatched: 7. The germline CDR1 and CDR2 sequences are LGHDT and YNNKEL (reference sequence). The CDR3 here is CASSLTGGRSNSPLHF. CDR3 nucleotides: TGTGCCAGCAGCCTAACAGGGGGCAGAAGTAATTCACCCCTCCACTTT.

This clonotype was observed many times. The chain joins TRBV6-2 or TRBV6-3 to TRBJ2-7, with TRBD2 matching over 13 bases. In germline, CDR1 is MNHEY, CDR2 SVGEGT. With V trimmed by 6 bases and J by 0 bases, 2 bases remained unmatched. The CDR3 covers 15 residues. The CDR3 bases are TGTGCCAGCAGGACTAGCGGGGGGAGCTCCTACGAGCAGTACGTC. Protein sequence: CASRTSGGSSYEQYV.

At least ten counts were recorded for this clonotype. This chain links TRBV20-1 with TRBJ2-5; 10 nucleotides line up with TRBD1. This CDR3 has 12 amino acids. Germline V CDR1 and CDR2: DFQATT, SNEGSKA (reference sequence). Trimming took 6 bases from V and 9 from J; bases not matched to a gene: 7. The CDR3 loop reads CSAWTGGRPQYF. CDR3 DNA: TGCAGTGCGTGGACAGGGGGTCGGCCCCAGTACTTC.

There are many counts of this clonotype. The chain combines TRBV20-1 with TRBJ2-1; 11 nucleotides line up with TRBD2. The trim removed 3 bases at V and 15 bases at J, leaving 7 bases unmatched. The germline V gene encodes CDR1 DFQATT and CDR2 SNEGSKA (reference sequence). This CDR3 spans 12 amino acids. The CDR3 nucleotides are TGCAGTGCTAGGCCGACTAGCGGGGCTCTGTTCTTC. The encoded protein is CSARPTSGALFF.

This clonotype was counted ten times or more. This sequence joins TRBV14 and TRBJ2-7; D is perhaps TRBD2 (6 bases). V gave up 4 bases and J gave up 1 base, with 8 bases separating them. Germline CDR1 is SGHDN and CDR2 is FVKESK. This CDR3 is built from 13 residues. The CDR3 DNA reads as TGTGCCAGCAGCCTCGGGACTTCCTACGAGCAGTACGTC. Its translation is CASSLGTSYEQYV.

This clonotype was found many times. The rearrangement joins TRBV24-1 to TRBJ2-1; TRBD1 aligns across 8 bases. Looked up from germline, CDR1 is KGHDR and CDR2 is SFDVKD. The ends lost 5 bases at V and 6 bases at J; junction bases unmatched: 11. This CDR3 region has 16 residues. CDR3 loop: CATSGWLSDRGNEQFF. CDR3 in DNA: TGTGCCACCAGTGGTTGGCTGTCAGACAGGGGCAATGAGCAGTTCTTC.

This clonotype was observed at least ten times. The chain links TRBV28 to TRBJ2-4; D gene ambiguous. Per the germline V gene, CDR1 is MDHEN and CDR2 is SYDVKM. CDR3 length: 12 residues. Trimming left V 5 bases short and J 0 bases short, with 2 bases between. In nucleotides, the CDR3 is TGTGCCAGCAGTGTAGCCAAAAACATTCAGTACTTC. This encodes CASSVAKNIQYF.

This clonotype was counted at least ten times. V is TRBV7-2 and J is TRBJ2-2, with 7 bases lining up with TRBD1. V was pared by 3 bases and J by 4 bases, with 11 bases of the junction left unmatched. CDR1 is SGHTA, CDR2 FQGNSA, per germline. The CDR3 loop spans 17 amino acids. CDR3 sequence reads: CASSFSQDRNPTGELFF. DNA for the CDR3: TGTGCCAGCAGCTTCTCCCAGGACAGGAACCCCACCGGGGAGCTGTTTTTT.

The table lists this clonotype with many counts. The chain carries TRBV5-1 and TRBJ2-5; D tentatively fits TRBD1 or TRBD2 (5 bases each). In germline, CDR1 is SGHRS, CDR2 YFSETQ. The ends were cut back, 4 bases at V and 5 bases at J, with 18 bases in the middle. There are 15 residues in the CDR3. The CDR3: CASSDEGPAWETQYF. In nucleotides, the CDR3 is TGCGCCAGCAGCGACGAGGGACCAGCTTGGGAGACCCAGTACTTC.

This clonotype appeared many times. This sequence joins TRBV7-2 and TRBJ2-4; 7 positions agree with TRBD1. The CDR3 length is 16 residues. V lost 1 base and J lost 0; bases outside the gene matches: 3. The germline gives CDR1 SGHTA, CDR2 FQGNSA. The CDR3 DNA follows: TGTGCCAGCAGCTTAGGGCAGGGGGTAGCCAAAAACATTCAGTACTTC. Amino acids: CASSLGQGVAKNIQYF.

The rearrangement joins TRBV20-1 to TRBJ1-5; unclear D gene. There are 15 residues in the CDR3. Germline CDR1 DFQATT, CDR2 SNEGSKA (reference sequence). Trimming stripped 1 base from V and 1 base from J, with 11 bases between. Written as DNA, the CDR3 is TGCAGTGCTAGAGTCGGGTTTCAGAGCAATCAGCCCCAGCATTTT. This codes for CSARVGFQSNQPQHF.

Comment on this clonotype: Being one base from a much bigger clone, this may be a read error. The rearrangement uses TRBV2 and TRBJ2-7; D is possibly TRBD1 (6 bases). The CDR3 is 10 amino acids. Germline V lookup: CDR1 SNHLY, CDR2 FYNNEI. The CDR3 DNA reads TGTGCCGGCAGGGGCTACGAGCAGTACTTC. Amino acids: CAGRGYEQYF. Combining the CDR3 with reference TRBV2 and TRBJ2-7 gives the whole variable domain EPEVTQTPSHQVTQMGQEVILRCVPISNHLYFYWYRQILGQKVEFLVSFYNNEISEKSEIFDDQFSVERPDGSNFTLKIRSTKLEDSAMYFCAGRGYEQYFGPGTRLTVT.

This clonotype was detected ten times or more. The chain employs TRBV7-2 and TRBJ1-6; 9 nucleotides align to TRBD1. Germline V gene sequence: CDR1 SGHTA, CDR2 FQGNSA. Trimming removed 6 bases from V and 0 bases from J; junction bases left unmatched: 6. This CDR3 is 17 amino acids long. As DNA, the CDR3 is TGTGCCAGCAGTCCTAGACAGGGGGTCTCCTATAATTCACCCCTCCACTTT. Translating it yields CASSPRQGVSYNSPLHF.

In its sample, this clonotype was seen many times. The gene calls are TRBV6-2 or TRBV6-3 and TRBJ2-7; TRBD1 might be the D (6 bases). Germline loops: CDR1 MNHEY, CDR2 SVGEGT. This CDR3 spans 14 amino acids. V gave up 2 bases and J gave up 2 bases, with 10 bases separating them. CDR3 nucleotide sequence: TGTGCCAGCAGTTACGCACAGGGAGCCTACGAGCAGTACGTC. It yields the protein CASSYAQGAYEQYV.

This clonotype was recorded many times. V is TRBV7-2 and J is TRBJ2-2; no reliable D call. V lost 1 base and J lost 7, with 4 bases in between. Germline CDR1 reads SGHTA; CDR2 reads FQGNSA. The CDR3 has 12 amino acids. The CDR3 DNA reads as TGTGCCAGCAGCTTAGAGGTCGGGGAGCTGTTTTTT. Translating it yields CASSLEVGELFF. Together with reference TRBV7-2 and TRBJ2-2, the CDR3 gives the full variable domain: GAGVSQSPSNKVTEKGKDVELRCDPISGHTALYWYRQSLGQGLEFLIYFQGNSAPDKSGLPSDRFSAERTGGSVSTLTIQRTQQEDSAVYLCASSLEVGELFFGEGSRLTVL.

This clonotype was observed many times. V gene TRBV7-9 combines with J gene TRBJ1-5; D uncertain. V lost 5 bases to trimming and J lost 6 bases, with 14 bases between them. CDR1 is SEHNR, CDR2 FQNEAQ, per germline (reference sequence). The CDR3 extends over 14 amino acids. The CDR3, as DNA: TGTGCCAGCAGCAAATCTGGAGGCGGTCAGCCCCAGCATTTT. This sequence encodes CASSKSGGGQPQHF.

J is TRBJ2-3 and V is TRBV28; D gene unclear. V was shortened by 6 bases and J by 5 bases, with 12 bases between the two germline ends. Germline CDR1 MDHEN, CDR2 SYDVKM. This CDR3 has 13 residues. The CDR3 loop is CASSQGSEDTQYF. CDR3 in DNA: TGTGCCAGCAGCCAAGGATCGGAAGATACGCAGTATTTT.

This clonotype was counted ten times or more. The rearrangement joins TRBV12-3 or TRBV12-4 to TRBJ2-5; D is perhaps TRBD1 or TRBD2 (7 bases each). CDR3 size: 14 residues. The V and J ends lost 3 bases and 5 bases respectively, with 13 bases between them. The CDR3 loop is CASSLGGGRETQYF. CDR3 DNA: TGTGCCAGCAGTTTGGGAGGGGGCAGGGAGACCCAGTACTTC.

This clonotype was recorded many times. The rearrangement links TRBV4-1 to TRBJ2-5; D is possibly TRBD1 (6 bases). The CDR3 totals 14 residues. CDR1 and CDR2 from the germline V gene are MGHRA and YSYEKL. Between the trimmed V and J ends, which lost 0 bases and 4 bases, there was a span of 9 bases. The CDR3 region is CASSQDRGAETQYF. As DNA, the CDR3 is TGCGCCAGCAGCCAAGACAGGGGTGCAGAGACCCAGTACTTC.

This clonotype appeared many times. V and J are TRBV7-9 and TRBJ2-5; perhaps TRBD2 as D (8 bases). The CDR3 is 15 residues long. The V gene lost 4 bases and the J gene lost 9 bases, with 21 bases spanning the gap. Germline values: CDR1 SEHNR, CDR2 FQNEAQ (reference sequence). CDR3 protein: CASSSGGGRLVAQYF. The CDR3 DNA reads TGTGCCAGCAGCTCGGGAGGGGGCCGGCTCGTGGCCCAGTACTTC.

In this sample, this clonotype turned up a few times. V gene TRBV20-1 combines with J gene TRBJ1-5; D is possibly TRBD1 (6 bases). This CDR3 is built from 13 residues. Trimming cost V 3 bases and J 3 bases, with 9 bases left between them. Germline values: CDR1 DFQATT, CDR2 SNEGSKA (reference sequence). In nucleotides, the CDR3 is TGCAGTGCTAGTCAGGGGCCCAATCAGCCCCAGCATTTT. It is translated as CSASQGPNQPQHF.